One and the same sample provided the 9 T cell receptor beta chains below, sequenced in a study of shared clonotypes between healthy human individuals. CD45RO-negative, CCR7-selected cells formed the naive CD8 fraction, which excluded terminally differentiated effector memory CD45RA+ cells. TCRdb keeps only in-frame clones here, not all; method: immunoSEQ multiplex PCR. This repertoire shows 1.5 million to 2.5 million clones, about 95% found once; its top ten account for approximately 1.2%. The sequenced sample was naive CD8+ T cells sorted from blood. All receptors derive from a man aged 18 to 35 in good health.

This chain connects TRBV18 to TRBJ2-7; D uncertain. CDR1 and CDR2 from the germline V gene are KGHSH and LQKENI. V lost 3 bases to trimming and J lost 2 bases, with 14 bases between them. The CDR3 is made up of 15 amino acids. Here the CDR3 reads CASSPSTLSTYEQYF. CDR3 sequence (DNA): TGTGCCAGCTCACCCTCTACCCTCTCGACCTACGAGCAGTACTTC.

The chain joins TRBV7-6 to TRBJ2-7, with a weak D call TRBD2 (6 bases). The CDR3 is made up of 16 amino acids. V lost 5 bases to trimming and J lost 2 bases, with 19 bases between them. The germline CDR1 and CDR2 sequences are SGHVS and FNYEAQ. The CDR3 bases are TGTGCCAGCAGCCCTAAAACGGGACTCTCCACCTACGAGCAGTACTTC. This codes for CASSPKTGLSTYEQYF.

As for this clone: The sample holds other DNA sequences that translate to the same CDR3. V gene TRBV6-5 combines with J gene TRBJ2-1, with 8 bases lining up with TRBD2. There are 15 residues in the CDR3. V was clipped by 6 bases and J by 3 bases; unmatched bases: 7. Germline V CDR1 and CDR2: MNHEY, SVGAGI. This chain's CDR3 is CASSPTSGNYNEQFF. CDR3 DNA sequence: TGTGCCAGCAGCCCTACTAGCGGAAACTACAATGAGCAGTTCTTC.

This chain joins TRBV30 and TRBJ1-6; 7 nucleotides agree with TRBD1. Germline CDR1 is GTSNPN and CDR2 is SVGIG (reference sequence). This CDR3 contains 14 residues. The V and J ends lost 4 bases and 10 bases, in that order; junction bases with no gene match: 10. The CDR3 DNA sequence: TGTGCCTGGACTACAGGGGATTATTGGTCACCCCTCCACTTT. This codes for CAWTTGDYWSPLHF.

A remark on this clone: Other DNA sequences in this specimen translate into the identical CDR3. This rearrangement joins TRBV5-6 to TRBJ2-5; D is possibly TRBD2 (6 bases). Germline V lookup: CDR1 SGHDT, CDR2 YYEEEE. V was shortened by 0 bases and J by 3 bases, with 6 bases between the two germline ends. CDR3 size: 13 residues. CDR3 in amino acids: CASSLGLEETQYF. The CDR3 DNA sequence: TGTGCCAGCAGCTTGGGACTAGAAGAGACCCAGTACTTC.

The DNA for the CDR3 is TGTGCCAGCAGCCTAGCGGGAGGGCCCACAGATACGCAGTATTTT. This encodes CASSLAGGPTDTQYF. The rearrangement joins TRBV9 to TRBJ2-3; TRBD2 aligns across 12 bases. CDR3 length: 15 amino acids. Germline CDR1 SGDLS, CDR2 YYNGEE. J gave up 2 bases and V 4 bases, and 2 bases lay outside the gene matches. The whole variable domain, filled in from reference TRBV9 and TRBJ2-3, reads DSGVTQTPKHLITATGQRVTLRCSPRSGDLSVYWYQQSLDQGLQFLIQYYNGEERAKGNILERFSAQQFPDLHSELNLSSLELGDSALYFCASSLAGGPTDTQYFGPGTRLTVL.

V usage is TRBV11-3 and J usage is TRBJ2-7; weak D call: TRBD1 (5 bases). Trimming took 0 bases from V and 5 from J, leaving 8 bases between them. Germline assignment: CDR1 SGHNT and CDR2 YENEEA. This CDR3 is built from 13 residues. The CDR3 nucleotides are TGTGCCAGCAGCTTAGATTTGACAGACGAGCAGTACTTC. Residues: CASSLDLTDEQYF.

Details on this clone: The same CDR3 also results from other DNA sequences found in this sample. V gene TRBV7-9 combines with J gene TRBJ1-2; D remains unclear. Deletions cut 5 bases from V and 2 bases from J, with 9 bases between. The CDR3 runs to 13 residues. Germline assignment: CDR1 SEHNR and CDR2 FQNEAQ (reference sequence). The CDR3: CASSPPGNYGYTF. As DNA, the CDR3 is TGTGCCAGCAGCCCCCCGGGGAACTATGGCTACACCTTC. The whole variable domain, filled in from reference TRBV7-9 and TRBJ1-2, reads DTGVSQNPRHKITKRGQNVTFRCDPISEHNRLYWYRQTLGQGPEFLTYFQNEAQLEKSRLLSDRFSAERPKGSFSTLEIQRTEQGDSAMYLCASSPPGNYGYTFGSGTRLTVV.

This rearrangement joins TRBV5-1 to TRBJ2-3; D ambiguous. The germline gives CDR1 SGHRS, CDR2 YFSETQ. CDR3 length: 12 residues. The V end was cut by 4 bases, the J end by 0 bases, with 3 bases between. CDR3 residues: CASSQSTDTQYF. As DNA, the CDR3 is TGCGCCAGCAGCCAAAGCACAGATACGCAGTATTTT.